Each of the 32 T cell receptor beta chains below was sequenced from the same sample in a study of cytomegalovirus exposure and HLA in healthy donors. The method was immunoSEQ multiplex PCR; TCRdb's version includes in-frame clones alone and lacks a portion of them. Found here are some 160,000 clones, about 88% of them singletons; the top ten hold 2.5% to 3%. Source material: PBMCs. Source of these receptors: a man aged 18 to 30 in good health and CMV-seronegative.

This clone was found a few times. The V and J genes are TRBV6-1 and TRBJ1-5; D perhaps matches TRBD1 (5 bases). This CDR3 has 13 amino acids. V dropped 6 bases and J dropped 4 bases, with 10 bases sitting between them. The germline V gene encodes CDR1 MNHNS and CDR2 SASEGT. As DNA, the CDR3 is TGTGCCAGCAGAGACAGTATGAATCAGCCCCAGCATTTT. Translated, it gives CASRDSMNQPQHF.

This chain connects TRBV6-1 to TRBJ2-1; weak D call: TRBD1 (6 bases). Germline CDR1 is MNHNS and CDR2 is SASEGT. CDR3 length: 13 residues. Trimming pared 6 bases from V and 3 bases from J, leaving 9 bases between. CDR3 DNA sequence: TGTGCCAGCAGGGGACAAAACTACAATGAGCAGTTCTTC. It encodes CASRGQNYNEQFF.

The chain combines TRBV28 with TRBJ2-5; TRBD2 matches at 9 bases. V was clipped by 2 bases and J by 1 base; unmatched bases: 5. Germline-derived CDR1 and CDR2 are MDHEN and SYDVKM. The CDR3 has 16 residues. DNA of the CDR3: TGTGCCAGCAGTTTACCGCTAGCGGGGAGCCAAGAGACCCAGTACTTC. Encoded protein: CASSLPLAGSQETQYF.

The chain joins TRBV28 to TRBJ1-1; TRBD1 aligns across 8 bases. The CDR3 is 16 residues long. Germline V gene data show CDR1 as MDHEN and CDR2 as SYDVKM. The V segment lost 6 bases and the J segment 1 base; nucleotides outside the gene matches: 10. The CDR3 protein is CASSTLGGTGNTEAFF. The CDR3 coding sequence is TGTGCCAGCAGCACCCTCGGGGGGACAGGGAACACTGAAGCTTTCTTT.

The CDR3 reads CASSLDRVSEFF. The CDR3 DNA follows: TGTGCCAGCAGCTTGGACAGGGTTTCTGAGTTCTTC. The genes are TRBV5-6 and TRBJ2-1; D is perhaps TRBD1 (6 bases). V was pared by 0 bases and J by 14 bases, with 12 bases between. CDR3 size: 12 residues. Germline V gene sequence: CDR1 SGHDT, CDR2 YYEEEE.

This clone was seen only a few times. The rearrangement uses TRBV19 and TRBJ1-1; maybe TRBD1 (6 bases). The length of the CDR3 is 14 residues. CDR1 LNHDA and CDR2 SQIVND come from the germline V gene (reference sequence). V lost 2 bases, J lost 4 bases, and 11 bases lay in between. The CDR3 DNA follows: TGTGCCAGTAGTATATGGGGGCTGGGCACTGAAGCTTTCTTT. This gives the protein CASSIWGLGTEAFF.

V is TRBV15 and J is TRBJ2-2, with TRBD2 identical over 12 bases. The length of the CDR3 is 15 residues. Germline CDR1 LNHNV, CDR2 YYDKDF (reference sequence). V was clipped by 6 bases and J by 4 bases; unmatched bases: 3. The DNA of the CDR3 is TGTGCCACCAGATCTAGCGGGAGGGCCACCGGGGAGCTGTTTTTT. Translating it yields CATRSSGRATGELFF.

This clone was seen a handful of times. Germline and junction disagree at one end, which may indicate a read error. J is TRBJ2-2 and V is TRBV7-7; the D is unclear. The CDR3 is made up of 15 amino acids. Germline CDR1 reads SSHAT; CDR2 reads FNYEAQ (reference sequence). The CDR3 DNA reads as TGTGCTAGCAGCTTTTATGGGCACAAGGCGGGGGAGCTGTTTTTT. Amino acids: CASSFYGHKAGELFF.

This chain connects TRBV27 to TRBJ1-2, with TRBD1 matching over 7 bases. V dropped 5 bases and J dropped 7; count of bases not matched to a gene: 13. Germline V lookup: CDR1 MNHEY, CDR2 SMNVEV (reference sequence). The CDR3 is 15 amino acids. CDR3 amino acids: CASSPGQETLSGYTF. CDR3 sequence (DNA): TGTGCCAGCAGTCCAGGACAGGAGACGTTAAGTGGCTACACCTTC.

This clone came up once. This chain's CDR3 is CASSRRTPGTGLTDTQYF. In DNA form, the CDR3 reads TGTGCCAGCAGCCGAAGGACCCCCGGGACAGGGTTGACAGATACGCAGTATTTT. The rearrangement links TRBV7-9 to TRBJ2-3; the match to TRBD1 covers 9 bases. The germline V gene encodes CDR1 SEHNR and CDR2 FQNEAQ (reference sequence). There are 18 residues in the CDR3. The junction had 15 bases not matched to a gene; V was cut back by 5 bases and J by 3 bases. Full variable domain (rest looked up from reference TRBV7-9 and TRBJ2-3): DTGVSQNPRHKITKRGQNVTFRCDPISEHNRLYWYRQTLGQGPEFLTYFQNEAQLEKSRLLSDRFSAERPKGSFSTLEIQRTEQGDSAMYLCASSRRTPGTGLTDTQYFGPGTRLTVL.

This chain uses TRBV27 with TRBJ2-1, with 8 nucleotides matching TRBD2. CDR3 size: 15 residues. V lost 5 bases, J lost 8 bases, and 11 bases stayed unmatched. Germline-derived CDR1 and CDR2 are MNHEY and SMNVEV (reference sequence). The CDR3 loop reads CASSTQAGVIHEQFF. The CDR3 DNA follows: TGTGCCAGCAGTACCCAAGCGGGAGTAATCCATGAGCAGTTCTTC.

This sequence joins TRBV27 and TRBJ1-1, with TRBD1 as a possible D gene (6 bases). Germline V lookup: CDR1 MNHEY, CDR2 SMNVEV (reference sequence). Trimming cost V 3 bases and J 7 bases, with 12 bases left between them. The CDR3 runs to 13 residues. CDR3 region: CASSFNRVNEAFF. In DNA, the CDR3 is TGTGCCAGCAGTTTTAACAGGGTTAATGAAGCTTTCTTT.

This sequence joins TRBV13 and TRBJ1-4, with a tentative D call TRBD1 (5 bases). Trimming cost V 11 bases and J 4 bases, with 23 bases left between them. Germline assignment: CDR1 PRHDT and CDR2 FYEKMQ (reference sequence). The CDR3 contains 16 residues. CDR3 coding DNA: TGTGCCTCCTGCCCCACCGGGGGGGTGATTAATGAAAAACTGTTTTTT. Translating it yields CASCPTGGVINEKLFF.

This clone was counted a single time. The V and J genes are TRBV29-1 and TRBJ2-3; D gene ambiguous. Germline V lookup: CDR1 SQVTM, CDR2 ANQGSEA. Trimming removed 4 bases at V and 3 bases at J, with 5 bases between. The CDR3 spans 11 residues. CDR3 sequence reads: CSVVPTDTQYF. The CDR3 nucleotides read TGCAGCGTTGTTCCGACAGATACGCAGTATTTT.

V gene TRBV29-1 combines with J gene TRBJ1-1; the D gene is possibly TRBD1 (6 bases). V was shortened by 2 bases and J by 7 bases, with 20 bases between the two germline ends. The length of the CDR3 is 15 residues. Germline V gene data show CDR1 as SQVTM and CDR2 as ANQGSEA. This CDR3 reads CSVEIPHLGAHEAFF. The CDR3 DNA sequence: TGCAGCGTTGAAATCCCCCACTTGGGGGCTCATGAAGCTTTCTTT.

V and J are TRBV4-2 and TRBJ1-2; TRBD1 aligns across 7 bases. With 1 base clipped from V and 8 bases from J, the junction kept 13 bases outside the gene matches. This CDR3 spans 16 amino acids. The germline V gene encodes CDR1 LGHNA and CDR2 YNFKEQ. CDR3: CASSQVLTGAWSGYTF. In DNA form, the CDR3 reads TGTGCCAGCAGCCAAGTTTTAACAGGGGCCTGGAGCGGCTACACCTTC.

The chain joins TRBV6-5 to TRBJ1-2, with TRBD1 matching over 9 bases. J was trimmed by 1 base and V by 7 bases; bases with no gene match: 7. The germline CDR1 and CDR2 sequences are MNHEY and SVGAGI. There are 15 residues in the CDR3. This CDR3 reads CASTSQGALNYGYTF. As DNA, the CDR3 is TGTGCCAGCACCTCACAGGGGGCCCTTAACTATGGCTACACCTTC.

V and J are TRBV9 and TRBJ2-5, with TRBD2 identical over 7 bases. CDR1 is SGDLS, CDR2 YYNGEE, per germline. The CDR3 is made up of 13 amino acids. The J segment lost 8 bases and the V segment lost 3 bases, leaving 7 bases of the junction unmatched. The CDR3 here is CASSDVGGPTQYF. The DNA of the CDR3 is TGTGCCAGCAGCGATGTGGGAGGGCCAACCCAGTACTTC.

This clone appeared a few times. The chain is built from TRBV4-3 and TRBJ2-1; 13 bases fit TRBD2. The CDR3 has 17 residues. CDR1 LGHNA and CDR2 YSLEER come from the germline V gene. J was trimmed by 10 bases and V by 0 bases; bases with no gene match: 9. In DNA, the CDR3 is TGCGCCAGCAGCCAAGATAGGACTAGCGGGAGATTAGGCGAGCAGTTCTTC. This translates into CASSQDRTSGRLGEQFF.

The rearrangement joins TRBV19 to TRBJ1-1; D might be TRBD1 (5 bases). The germline gives CDR1 LNHDA, CDR2 SQIVND (reference sequence). The length of the CDR3 is 13 residues. The ends were cut back, 10 bases at V and 2 bases at J, with 14 bases in the middle. CDR3 DNA: TGTGCCATCTTCGACAGATCTAACACTGAAGCTTTCTTT. Residues: CAIFDRSNTEAFF.

The V gene is TRBV2, the J gene TRBJ1-1; TRBD1 aligns across 7 bases. The V gene's germline CDR1 is SNHLY and CDR2 FYNNEI. There are 14 residues in the CDR3. J was trimmed by 1 base and V by 6 bases; bases with no gene match: 5. In DNA form, the CDR3 reads TGTGCCAGCAGCCGGACAGGCCCGAACACTGAAGCTTTCTTT. Encoded protein: CASSRTGPNTEAFF. Drawing the rest from reference TRBV2 and TRBJ1-1, the complete variable domain is EPEVTQTPSHQVTQMGQEVILRCVPISNHLYFYWYRQILGQKVEFLVSFYNNEISEKSEIFDDQFSVERPDGSNFTLKIRSTKLEDSAMYFCASSRTGPNTEAFFGQGTRLTVV.

The chain joins TRBV25-1 to TRBJ1-3; no clear D. Per germline, CDR1 MGHDK and CDR2 SYGVNS. This CDR3 spans 14 amino acids. V shed 3 bases and J shed 2 bases, with 8 bases lying between them. CDR3 DNA: TGTGCCAGCAGTGATTGGGCAACTGGAAACACCATATATTTT. This gives the protein CASSDWATGNTIYF.

The chain carries TRBV11-3 and TRBJ2-5; 7 bases align to TRBD2. Germline V gene sequence: CDR1 SGHNT, CDR2 YENEEA. J lost 5 bases, V lost 6 bases, and 6 bases had no gene match. CDR3 size: 13 residues. The CDR3 reads CASSTSEPETQYF. CDR3 DNA sequence: TGTGCCAGCAGTACTAGCGAACCGGAGACCCAGTACTTC. Together with reference TRBV11-3 and TRBJ2-5, the CDR3 gives the full variable domain: EAGVVQSPRYKIIEKKQPVAFWCNPISGHNTLYWYLQNLGQGPELLIRYENEEAVDDSQLPKDRFSAERLKGVDSTLKIQPAELGDSAVYLCASSTSEPETQYFGPGTRLLVL.

This chain connects TRBV27 to TRBJ1-2, with D unclear. V was trimmed by 3 bases and J by 0 bases, leaving 14 bases between them. The CDR3 length is 16 residues. CDR1 is MNHEY, CDR2 SMNVEV, per germline (reference sequence). Here the CDR3 reads CASSLFPGEPNYGYTF. The CDR3 DNA is TGTGCCAGCAGTTTGTTCCCCGGGGAGCCTAACTATGGCTACACCTTC.

The chain is built from TRBV19 and TRBJ2-7; D ambiguous. Germline CDR1 is LNHDA and CDR2 is SQIVND (reference sequence). There are 13 residues in the CDR3. The germline V and J ends were trimmed by 1 base and 3 bases, with 7 bases remaining between them. The CDR3 is CASSIGARYEQYF. The CDR3 bases are TGTGCCAGTAGTATAGGGGCCCGCTACGAGCAGTACTTC.

The chain uses TRBV11-2 and TRBJ1-1; TRBD1 matches 9 bases. The CDR3 runs 16 residues. Germline V lookup: CDR1 SGHAT, CDR2 FQNNGV. The J segment lost 6 bases and the V segment lost 3 bases, leaving 11 bases of the junction unmatched. The CDR3 DNA is TGTGCCAGCAGCTTTACCGGAGGGACAGGGATTCCTGAAGCTTTCTTT. It encodes CASSFTGGTGIPEAFF.

This chain joins TRBV6-1 and TRBJ2-7; weak D call: TRBD2 (6 bases). Trimming removed 11 bases from V and 7 bases from J, with 18 bases in between. CDR3 length: 12 amino acids. Germline CDR1 is MNHNS and CDR2 is SASEGT. The CDR3 DNA is TGTGCCGGACCGGGACTCCACTGGGAGCAGTACGTC. Protein: CAGPGLHWEQYV.

The chain links TRBV27 to TRBJ2-3; D is unresolved. The length of the CDR3 is 12 residues. The V end was cut by 8 bases, the J end by 6 bases, with 12 bases between. Looked up from germline, CDR1 is MNHEY and CDR2 is SMNVEV (reference sequence). CDR3 in DNA: TGTGCCAGCCGGTATTTATTCGATACGCAGTATTTT. Translated, it gives CASRYLFDTQYF.

This chain links TRBV5-1 with TRBJ2-7; 9 nucleotides agree with TRBD1. The trim removed 4 bases at V and 1 base at J, leaving 3 bases unmatched. The CDR3 consists of 14 residues. Per germline, CDR1 SGHRS and CDR2 YFSETQ. CDR3 bases: TGCGCCAGCAGCCGGGACAGGGAGTCCTACGAGCAGTACTTC. It translates to CASSRDRESYEQYF.

The chain joins TRBV10-1 to TRBJ2-1; 10 bases align to TRBD2. J gave up 4 bases and V 2 bases, and 2 bases lay outside the gene matches. The CDR3 sequence is 15 residues long. The germline V gene has CDR1 WNHNN and CDR2 SYGVQD (reference sequence). For the CDR3, the DNA is TGCGCCAGCAGTGAGATAGCGGGAGGTTACAATGAGCAGTTCTTC. Translating gives CASSEIAGGYNEQFF.

J is TRBJ2-1 and V is TRBV5-4, with TRBD2 identical over 8 bases. The V and J ends lost 3 bases and 7 bases, in that order; junction bases with no gene match: 9. Germline values: CDR1 SGHNT, CDR2 YYREEE (reference sequence). This CDR3 is 15 amino acids long. This CDR3 reads CASSSDGTRENEQFF. The CDR3 DNA reads TGTGCCAGCAGCTCGGACGGGACTAGGGAGAATGAGCAGTTCTTC.

In the case of this clone: One end of the junction is discordant with germline, which a read error may explain. This CDR3 is also generated by other DNA sequences in the sample. The chain links TRBV5-1 to TRBJ2-3; no clear D gene. CDR3 length: 12 amino acids. Per the germline V gene, CDR1 is SGHRS and CDR2 is YFSETQ. The CDR3 sequence: CASSRSTDTQYF. Written as DNA, the CDR3 is TGCGCCAGCAGCCGAAGCACGGATACGCAGTATTTT. The variable domain in full, with the rest retrieved from reference TRBV5-1 and TRBJ2-3, is KAGVTQTPRYLIKTRGQQVTLSCSPISGHRSVSWYQQTPGQGLQFLFEYFSETQRNKGNFPGRFSGRQFSNSRSEMNVSTLELGDSALYLCASSRSTDTQYFGPGTRLTVL.